These T cell receptor beta chains were read from a single sample in a study of blood T cells in healthy people across ages. TCRdb reprocessed the 5' RACE reads with MiXCR, giving one entry per CDR3 protein. The sample holds approximately 1,000,000 distinct CDR3 sequences, approximately 38% seen once. Sample: blood. These receptors all stem from a man younger than 35 in good health. Each CDR3 is given with its conserved first and last residue.

J | V | CDR3
TRBJ2-3 | TRBV5-1 | CTSSHKSPDTQYF
TRBJ2-7 | TRBV6-6 | CASSYRPGEVSEQYF
TRBJ2-5 | TRBV9 | CASSVDPTGGYEQYF
TRBJ2-7 | TRBV20-1 | CSARDLIGDSYYEQYF
TRBJ1-3 | TRBV2 | CASSRQQGVAGNTIYF
TRBJ2-2 | TRBV20-1 | CSARDPGRGTGELFF
TRBJ2-1 | TRBV30 | CAWSVGSEQFF
TRBJ2-2 | TRBV7-3 | CASSKGLQNTGELFF
TRBJ2-1 | TRBV12-5 | CASGLVDQGAFNEQFF
TRBJ1-5 | TRBV7-9 | CASSSSGDQPQHF
TRBJ2-5 | TRBV9 | CASSVGSGGETQYF
TRBJ1-6 | TRBV5-1 | CASSSHTGGRSSYNSPLHF
TRBJ1-1 | TRBV29-1 | CSASAPEGTEAFF
TRBJ1-2 | TRBV7-2 | CASSAQGALGYTF
TRBJ2-3 | TRBV6-5 | CASRGSVSDTQYF
TRBJ2-1 | TRBV7-2 | CASSWRSRDEQFF
TRBJ2-3 | TRBV15 | CATSRDPLLEVTDTQYF
TRBJ2-7 | TRBV20-1 | CSARLGLTYEQYF
TRBJ2-1 | TRBV4-1 | CASSQDREGVQFF
TRBJ2-3 | TRBV9 | CASSASGGPTDTQYF
TRBJ1-2 | TRBV20-1 | CSAADGINYGYTF
TRBJ2-7 | TRBV6-2/TRBV6-3 | CASSYRGAGGHNEQYF
TRBJ1-2 | TRBV5-6 | CASSMGTEVGYTF
TRBJ2-3 | TRBV10-3 | CAISRTGHTDTQYF
. | TRBV6-6 | CASSQAGGPYNEQYF
TRBJ1-5 | TRBV6-2/TRBV6-3 | CASSYSRGSVFQPQHF
TRBJ2-3 | TRBV9 | CASSVSGEGAADTQYF
TRBJ1-1 | TRBV7-9 | CASSLGGQGEAFF
TRBJ1-1 | TRBV6-5 | CASWGRRNTEAFF
TRBJ2-3 | TRBV3-1 | CASSQGRRLTSTDTQYF
TRBJ2-1 | TRBV11-3 | CASSPRDYPYNEQFF
TRBJ2-1 | TRBV10-3 | CAVSERDRYNEQFF
TRBJ2-2 | TRBV12-3/TRBV12-4 | CASSFFRGWGGELFF
TRBJ2-7 | TRBV14 | CASSQGGTSYEQYF
TRBJ1-5 | TRBV7-8 | CASSSQFLAAQHF
TRBJ2-2 | TRBV15 | CATSRAYGSVNTGELFF
TRBJ2-1 | TRBV5-1 | CASSLDHDRSYNEQFF
. | TRBV12-3/TRBV12-4 | CASSLRTGERETQYF
TRBJ2-1 | TRBV6-5 | CASSRGGGADEQFF
TRBJ2-2 | TRBV20-1 | CSARETGVGTGELFF
TRBJ2-2 | TRBV4-3 | CASSQDVGSRVPGELFF
TRBJ1-3 | TRBV13 | CASNLGNTIYF
TRBJ2-3 | TRBV7-9 | CASSFRATSGGSTDTQYF
TRBJ1-6 | TRBV27 | CASSSGMEFSSPLHF